The 27 T cell receptor beta chains listed next were all sequenced from one sample in a study of T cells in Graves' hyperthyroidism and ophthalmopathy. Using RNA transcripts as the source, TCR beta CDR3 regions were amplified. TCR CDR3 underwent first-round RT-PCR with the HTBI primer set. TCRdb re-analysed the multiplex PCR reads in MiXCR, keeping a single row per CDR3 protein. The sample comprises around 350,000 distinct CDR3 sequences, over 15% of which are singletons, and about 3.5% rests with the top ten. The sequenced material came from blood. All receptors come from a young woman with Graves' hyperthyroidism.

This clonotype has ten or more counts. This rearrangement joins TRBV5-1 to TRBJ1-1; 9 nucleotides agree with TRBD1. The CDR3 is made up of 15 amino acids. CDR1 and CDR2 (germline): SGHRS, YFSETQ. Trimming removed 0 bases from V and 8 bases from J; junction bases left unmatched: 8. Written as DNA, the CDR3 is TGCGCCAGCAGCTTGGTAGGACAGGGGCAGATCGAAGCTTTCTTT. Residues: CASSLVGQGQIEAFF.

This clonotype was observed many times. J is TRBJ2-6 and V is TRBV7-8; the D gene is possibly TRBD1 (6 bases). Germline values: CDR1 SGHVS, CDR2 FQNEAQ. V was clipped by 2 bases and J by 1 base, with 12 bases between them. The CDR3 covers 17 residues. The CDR3 bases are TGTGCCAGCAGCTTACGGACAGCCATTTCTGGGGCCAACGTCCTGACTTTC. Amino acids: CASSLRTAISGANVLTF.

The sample holds a few counts of this clonotype. J is TRBJ1-5 and V is TRBV4-2, with TRBD1 as a possible D gene (6 bases). Trimming left V 1 base short and J 0 bases short, with 13 bases between. Looked up from germline, CDR1 is LGHNA and CDR2 is YNFKEQ. The CDR3 extends over 17 amino acids. CDR3 DNA sequence: TGTGCCAGCAGCCAAGCCGACCGACAGGATAGCAATCAGCCCCAGCATTTT. Translation gives CASSQADRQDSNQPQHF.

To note about this clonotype: This may be a read error: a much more frequent sequence differs by one nucleotide. The chain joins TRBV20-1 to TRBJ1-1; 8 bases are a match to TRBD1. The CDR3 is 14 amino acids. The germline V gene has CDR1 DFQATT and CDR2 SNEGSKA (reference sequence). The CDR3 DNA follows: TGCAGTGCTATGGCAGGGGGCGGTAGGACTGAAGCTTGCTTT. This sequence encodes CSAMAGGGRTEACF.

In this sample, this clonotype turned up many times. The chain combines TRBV29-1 with TRBJ2-5, with D perhaps being TRBD1 or TRBD2 (5 bases each). The CDR3 covers 17 residues. The germline V gene encodes CDR1 SQVTM and CDR2 ANQGSEA. The ends were cut back, 8 bases at V and 2 bases at J, with 27 bases in the middle. The DNA for the CDR3 is TGCAGCATTCGCGGGTCCGGGGCATTACTCTCACAAGAGACCCAGTACTTC. Protein sequence: CSIRGSGALLSQETQYF.

This clonotype was counted only a few times. The CDR3 coding sequence is TGTGCCAGCAGTTACCGGGGGGACGAGCAGTACTTC. It is translated as CASSYRGDEQYF. The chain recombines TRBV6-5 with TRBJ2-7; 7 nucleotides align to TRBD2. Germline-derived CDR1 and CDR2 are MNHEY and SVGAGI. V was clipped by 2 bases and J by 5 bases; unmatched bases: 0. The CDR3 runs to 12 residues.

The chain is built from TRBV20-1 and TRBJ2-7, with TRBD1 matching over 7 bases. The CDR3 is 13 residues long. V lost 1 base, J lost 1 base, and 1 base stayed unmatched. CDR1 DFQATT and CDR2 SNEGSKA come from the germline V gene (reference sequence). The CDR3 DNA is TGCAGTGCTAGAGTGGACAGGTCCTACGAGCAGTACTTC. It specifies CSARVDRSYEQYF.

A few counts support this clonotype. The chain is built from TRBV9 and TRBJ1-3; D is undetermined. This CDR3 comprises 17 residues. The germline gives CDR1 SGDLS, CDR2 YYNGEE. With 0 bases removed from V and 0 bases from J, the gap between germline ends came to 13 bases. In nucleotides, the CDR3 is TGTGCCAGCAGCGTAGGTTCGAAAGGTCTCTCTGGAAACACCATATATTTT. It yields the protein CASSVGSKGLSGNTIYF. The full variable domain, its missing parts supplied by reference TRBV9 and TRBJ1-3, is DSGVTQTPKHLITATGQRVTLRCSPRSGDLSVYWYQQSLDQGLQFLIQYYNGEERAKGNILERFSAQQFPDLHSELNLSSLELGDSALYFCASSVGSKGLSGNTIYFGEGSWLTVV.

This clonotype was seen only a few times. The CDR3 region has the DNA TGTGCCAGCTCGGGAGGGGGCCAGGTTGAAGCTTTCTTT. Translating it yields CASSGGGQVEAFF. V and J are TRBV18 and TRBJ1-1, with 7 positions matching TRBD1. Trimming at V came to 6 bases and at J to 7 bases, leaving 8 bases not matched to a gene. Germline V gives CDR1 KGHSH, CDR2 LQKENI. The CDR3 length is 13 residues.

The table lists this clonotype with many counts. The rearrangement uses TRBV12-3 or TRBV12-4 and TRBJ2-2; no definite D call. The CDR3 runs 16 residues. The V end lost 7 bases, the J end lost 0 bases, and 15 bases lay between the germline ends. CDR3 bases: TGTGCCAGCAAGGTAACCCTGGACCCGAACACCGGGGAGCTGTTTTTT. The encoded protein is CASKVTLDPNTGELFF.

A word on this clonotype: A read error is possible here, since a much larger clone lies one base away. The rearrangement joins TRBV10-3 to TRBJ2-5; 9 positions agree with TRBD1. The CDR3 loop spans 14 amino acids. Germline loops: CDR1 ENHRY, CDR2 SYGVKD. The CDR3 DNA reads as TGTGCCATCACTGAGGACAGGGGTGGAGAGGCCAAGTACTTC. Its protein is CAITEDRGGEAKYF.

This clonotype showed up many times. The gene calls are TRBV29-1 and TRBJ2-7; 11 bases are a match to TRBD1. The V gene end was trimmed by 5 bases and the J gene end by 1 base; junction bases not matched to a gene: 7. The CDR3 has 15 amino acids. Germline-derived CDR1 and CDR2 are SQVTM and ANQGSEA. In DNA, the CDR3 is TGCAGCGTTCGGGACAGGGGGGCGAAGTCCTACGAGCAGTACTTC. Translation gives CSVRDRGAKSYEQYF.

This clonotype occurred many times. This chain uses TRBV15 with TRBJ2-3; the D is unclear. CDR3 size: 14 residues. Germline assignment: CDR1 LNHNV and CDR2 YYDKDF (reference sequence). Trimming shortened V by 4 bases and J by 2 bases, and 10 bases separated the two germline ends. CDR3 sequence: CATSIGMITDTQYF. CDR3 nucleotide sequence: TGTGCCACCAGCATCGGAATGATCACAGATACGCAGTATTTT.

This clonotype was observed a few times. The CDR3 reads CAWSGDTGELFF. In DNA, the CDR3 is TGTGCCTGGAGCGGGGACACCGGGGAGCTGTTTTTT. V and J are TRBV30 and TRBJ2-2, with D perhaps TRBD2 (5 bases). The CDR3 has 12 residues. The germline V gene has CDR1 GTSNPN and CDR2 SVGIG (reference sequence). The V end lost 3 bases, the J end lost 3 bases, and 5 bases lay between the germline ends.

This clonotype has a count of ten or more. The chain couples TRBV7-9 to TRBJ2-7, with D unclear. The V and J ends lost 6 bases and 0 bases respectively, with 12 bases between them. Per germline, CDR1 SEHNR and CDR2 FQNEAQ (reference sequence). The CDR3 extends over 14 amino acids. The CDR3 loop is CASSSSVASYEQYF. The CDR3 nucleotides are TGTGCCAGCAGTTCATCAGTGGCCTCCTACGAGCAGTACTTC.

This clonotype was recorded at least ten times. An end of the junction does not agree with germline; a read error may underlie this. The genes are TRBV12-3 or TRBV12-4 and TRBJ1-2; perhaps TRBD1 as D (5 bases). The CDR3 has 13 residues. The CDR3 sequence: CASRLGQGGFYTF. In nucleotides, the CDR3 is TGTGCCAGCAGGTTAGGACAAGGCGGCTTCTACACCTTC.

This chain uses TRBV28 with TRBJ1-2; D gene unclear. V lost 7 bases to trimming and J lost 4 bases, with 16 bases between them. The CDR3 is 14 amino acids. Germline V lookup: CDR1 MDHEN, CDR2 SYDVKM. The CDR3 reads CASTPSEIAYGYTF. CDR3 sequence (DNA): TGTGCCAGCACCCCATCCGAGATCGCCTATGGCTACACCTTC.

This clonotype has ten or more counts. The chain combines TRBV2 with TRBJ2-2, with 9 positions matching TRBD1. The CDR3 is 15 residues long. V lost 4 bases, J lost 5 bases, and 5 bases stayed unmatched. CDR1 is SNHLY, CDR2 FYNNEI, per germline. This CDR3 is CASSAETGGTGELFF. CDR3 bases: TGTGCCAGCAGTGCGGAGACAGGGGGGACCGGGGAGCTGTTTTTT.

This clonotype was picked up many times. The chain joins TRBV28 to TRBJ2-5; TRBD2 is a possible D gene (7 bases). The germline gives CDR1 MDHEN, CDR2 SYDVKM. The CDR3 has 15 residues. V was pared by 7 bases and J by 5 bases, with 20 bases between. The CDR3 region is CASIMGGALGETQYF. The CDR3 DNA follows: TGTGCCAGCATTATGGGGGGGGCGCTGGGGGAGACCCAGTACTTC.

This clonotype was seen at least ten times. The chain combines TRBV6-1 with TRBJ1-2, with D unclear. V was clipped by 7 bases and J by 4 bases, with 13 bases between them. The CDR3 is 13 amino acids. The germline V gene encodes CDR1 MNHNS and CDR2 SASEGT. The CDR3 DNA reads TGTGCCAGCATTCAAGCTGGTGGCTATGGCTACACCTTC. Amino acid sequence: CASIQAGGYGYTF.

The chain is built from TRBV12-3 or TRBV12-4 and TRBJ1-3; 8 bases are shared with TRBD1. The CDR3 sequence is 16 residues long. V shed 1 base, J shed 4 bases, and the junction held 6 bases outside the gene matches. The CDR3 nucleotides are TGTGCCAGCAGTTTAGGCGCGACAGGGGCCGGAAACACCATATATTTT. As protein: CASSLGATGAGNTIYF.

With regard to this clonotype: A much larger clone lies a single base off, so this may be a read error. The CDR3 DNA sequence: TGTGCCAGCAGTTTATCTAAACAGGGAAGAACTGAATCTTTCTTT. This sequence encodes CASSLSKQGRTESFF. This chain connects TRBV27 to TRBJ1-1; a weak D match, TRBD1 (6 bases). There are 15 residues in the CDR3. Germline V CDR1 and CDR2: MNHEY, SMNVEV (reference sequence).

This clonotype was picked up a small number of times. The gene calls are TRBV3-1 and TRBJ2-5; D might be TRBD2 (5 bases). Trimming cost V 2 bases and J 5 bases, with 12 bases left between them. Germline V gene data show CDR1 as LGHDT and CDR2 as YNNKEL (reference sequence). CDR3 length equals 14 residues. DNA for the CDR3: TGTGCCAGCAGCCAATACAATAGCGTTGAGACCCAGTACTTC. Protein: CASSQYNSVETQYF.

This clonotype was counted at least ten times. This rearrangement joins TRBV11-1 to TRBJ2-7, with a weak D call TRBD1 (6 bases). V was clipped by 1 base and J by 3 bases, with 16 bases between them. Germline values: CDR1 SGHAT, CDR2 FQDESV (reference sequence). The CDR3 totals 16 residues. The CDR3 sequence is CASSLVDPRGIYEQYF. The DNA of the CDR3 is TGTGCCAGCAGCTTAGTGGATCCCAGGGGAATCTACGAGCAGTACTTC.

The chain uses TRBV6-1 and TRBJ1-1; D uncertain. Trimming removed 6 bases at V and 3 bases at J, with 8 bases between. This CDR3 comprises 12 residues. Per the germline V gene, CDR1 is MNHNS and CDR2 is SASEGT. The CDR3 DNA is TGTGCCAGCAGCGGGCTAGACACTGAAGCTTTCTTT. This gives the protein CASSGLDTEAFF.

The sample holds many counts of this clonotype. This chain links TRBV2 with TRBJ1-5; weak D call: TRBD1 (5 bases). Between the trimmed V and J ends, which lost 7 bases and 0 bases, there was a span of 10 bases. Germline lookup yields CDR1 SNHLY and CDR2 FYNNEI. This CDR3 is 14 amino acids long. The CDR3 bases are TGTGCCAGCACCCCAGGGATTAGCAATCAGCCCCAGCATTTT. This encodes CASTPGISNQPQHF.

A few counts support this clonotype. The chain recombines TRBV19 with TRBJ1-5; tentatively, D is TRBD1 (5 bases). Germline V CDR1 and CDR2: LNHDA, SQIVND (reference sequence). Trimming took off 4 bases at V and 4 bases at J, with 11 bases between the two ends. The CDR3 sequence is 14 residues long. CDR3 DNA: TGTGCCAGTAGTACGCCGACAGTTAATCAGCCCCAGCATTTT. Residues: CASSTPTVNQPQHF.